Each of the 20 T cell receptor beta chains below was sequenced from the same sample in a study of blood T cell repertoires in COVID-19 (dated by TCRdb to 2020 to 2021). Libraries were made using the immunoSEQ multiplex PCR assay. Held by TCRdb, this immuneACCESS table contains in-frame sequences only and omits some clones. Under half of the omission traces to an unresolved V gene where checked; the cause of the rest is unknown. Across this sample there are hundreds of thousands of clones, with approximately 90% seen only once. The ten most abundant clones make up about 4.6% of the sample. Material: peripheral blood. The receptors were gathered from a man aged 40-49 years with acute or convalescent COVID-19.

The rearrangement joins TRBV6-5 to TRBJ1-5, with D perhaps matching TRBD1 (6 bases). Germline assignment: CDR1 MNHEY and CDR2 SVGAGI. CDR3 length: 13 residues. V was trimmed by 10 bases and J by 7 bases, leaving 17 bases between them. The CDR3 is CAILRTAGQPQHF. The CDR3 region has the DNA TGTGCCATCCTACGGACAGCGGGGCAGCCCCAGCATTTT.

V is TRBV5-6 and J is TRBJ2-1; TRBD1 matches 9 bases. The CDR3 runs to 14 residues. The trim removed 3 bases at V and 4 bases at J, leaving 2 bases unmatched. Germline V gives CDR1 SGHDT, CDR2 YYEEEE. DNA of the CDR3: TGTGCCAGCAGCTGGGGACAGGGATACAATGAGCAGTTCTTC. Protein: CASSWGQGYNEQFF.

The chain recombines TRBV19 with TRBJ1-3; maybe TRBD1 (5 bases). From germline, CDR1 is LNHDA and CDR2 SQIVND (reference sequence). V dropped 1 base and J dropped 0 bases, with 10 bases sitting between them. CDR3 length: 16 amino acids. This CDR3 is CASSIVAGLSGNTIYF. Here the CDR3 DNA reads TGTGCCAGTAGTATAGTGGCGGGACTCTCTGGAAACACCATATATTTT.

The chain recombines TRBV7-6 with TRBJ2-2, with 11 bases fitting TRBD2. CDR1 and CDR2 (germline): SGHVS, FNYEAQ. V lost 4 bases and J lost 5; bases outside the gene matches: 9. CDR3 length: 17 amino acids. The CDR3 nucleotides are TGTGCCAGCAGCTCCCCGGTTAGCGGGGGGGGGACCGGGGAGCTGTTTTTT. This sequence encodes CASSSPVSGGGTGELFF.

The chain couples TRBV27 to TRBJ1-2; D not certain. Trimming shortened V by 5 bases and J by 5 bases, and 12 bases separated the two germline ends. The V gene's germline CDR1 is MNHEY and CDR2 SMNVEV (reference sequence). The CDR3 sequence is 13 residues long. In DNA form, the CDR3 reads TGTGCCAGCAGTCCCGGAGGAGGATATGGCTACACCTTC. Translated: CASSPGGGYGYTF.

CDR3 loop: CASSSRVNTEAFF. CDR3 coding DNA: TGCGCCAGCAGCTCTCGGGTCAACACTGAAGCTTTCTTT. J is TRBJ1-1 and V is TRBV5-1; D gene unclear. The CDR3 contains 13 residues. CDR1 SGHRS and CDR2 YFSETQ come from the germline V gene. The germline V and J ends were trimmed by 3 bases and 2 bases, with 8 bases remaining between them.

This clone was counted once. V usage is TRBV7-9 and J usage is TRBJ1-4; 8 bases are shared with TRBD1. This CDR3 is built from 17 residues. Germline V gives CDR1 SEHNR, CDR2 FQNEAQ (reference sequence). V was clipped by 8 bases and J by 0 bases; unmatched bases: 11. Written as DNA, the CDR3 is TGTGCCAGCGGCGCAGGGGGCACTTTTGCAACTAATGAAAAACTGTTTTTT. It codes for CASGAGGTFATNEKLFF.

This chain joins TRBV29-1 and TRBJ2-7, with D perhaps matching TRBD1 (6 bases). Trimming took 4 bases from V and 3 from J, leaving 10 bases between them. The CDR3 has 12 amino acids. Germline assignment: CDR1 SQVTM and CDR2 ANQGSEA. The CDR3 DNA sequence: TGCAGCGTTGCAGGGGCAGGCTACGAGCAGTACTTC. It translates to CSVAGAGYEQYF.

The rearrangement links TRBV19 to TRBJ1-2, with D perhaps matching TRBD1 (6 bases). The CDR3 consists of 13 residues. Germline V gene sequence: CDR1 LNHDA, CDR2 SQIVND (reference sequence). The V end lost 3 bases, the J end lost 4 bases, and 9 bases lay between the germline ends. This CDR3 reads CASSIWDTYGYTF. The CDR3 nucleotides read TGTGCCAGTAGTATTTGGGACACCTATGGCTACACCTTC.

V is TRBV5-1 and J is TRBJ2-5, with 7 positions matching TRBD2. CDR3 length equals 16 residues. V lost 5 bases and J lost 7; bases outside the gene matches: 17. The germline V gene encodes CDR1 SGHRS and CDR2 YFSETQ. The CDR3 region is CASSTGGAGLDGTQYF. DNA of the CDR3: TGCGCCAGCAGTACGGGAGGCGCTGGGTTGGATGGGACCCAGTACTTC.

This clone has only a few counts. The chain employs TRBV7-2 and TRBJ1-2; TRBD1 matches 12 bases. Trimming removed 8 bases from V and 4 bases from J; junction bases left unmatched: 11. The CDR3 is 16 residues long. CDR1 is SGHTA and CDR2 is FQGNSA in the germline V gene. CDR3 coding DNA: TGTGCCAGCGTAAAGGGACAGGGGGCTTGGGGCTATGGCTACACCTTC. It encodes CASVKGQGAWGYGYTF.

The chain links TRBV30 to TRBJ1-3, with D perhaps TRBD1 (5 bases). CDR1 and CDR2 from the germline V gene are GTSNPN and SVGIG (reference sequence). The CDR3 consists of 14 residues. Trimming took off 5 bases at V and 1 base at J, with 12 bases between the two ends. The CDR3: CAWSGLFSGNTIYF. The CDR3 DNA reads TGTGCCTGGTCGGGACTCTTTTCTGGAAACACCATATATTTT.

Comments on this clone: Other nucleotide sequences from this sample produce the same CDR3. The J gene is TRBJ1-1, the V gene TRBV5-1; 10 bases are a match to TRBD1. The germline V gene encodes CDR1 SGHRS and CDR2 YFSETQ. Unmatched junction bases numbered 1, after V lost 3 bases and J lost 2 bases. This CDR3 spans 14 amino acids. Written as DNA, the CDR3 is TGCGCCAGCAGCTGGGACAGGGGTAACACTGAAGCTTTCTTT. It yields the protein CASSWDRGNTEAFF.

This clone has only a few counts. The genes are TRBV5-1 and TRBJ2-1; D gene unclear. V was pared by 2 bases and J by 5 bases, with 14 bases between. CDR3 size: 15 residues. The germline V gene has CDR1 SGHRS and CDR2 YFSETQ. The CDR3 spells CASSFGSNPNNEQFF. In DNA form, the CDR3 reads TGCGCCAGCAGCTTCGGGTCGAACCCTAACAATGAGCAGTTCTTC.

This rearrangement joins TRBV27 to TRBJ1-2; D gene unclear. Trimming shortened V by 5 bases and J by 5 bases, and 15 bases separated the two germline ends. The CDR3 loop spans 14 amino acids. In germline, CDR1 is MNHEY, CDR2 SMNVEV (reference sequence). CDR3 amino acids: CASSPNQARYGYTF. Here the CDR3 DNA reads TGTGCCAGCAGTCCCAACCAGGCCCGTTATGGCTACACCTTC.

This clone was recorded only once. The chain employs TRBV21-1 and TRBJ2-7; TRBD1 is taken as the D call from the table, unchecked against the DNA. TRBV21-1 is classified as a pseudogene. The CDR3 has 19 residues. Written as DNA, the CDR3 is TGTGCCAGCAGTAACCTCCGGGACAGGGGACTCTCCCATGGGGGCGAGCAGTACTTC. Protein sequence: CASSNLRDRGLSHGGEQYF.

This rearrangement joins TRBV9 to TRBJ2-2, with a tentative D call TRBD2 (6 bases). Trimming took 5 bases from V and 1 from J, leaving 9 bases between them. This CDR3 contains 14 residues. Germline CDR1 is SGDLS and CDR2 is YYNGEE. CDR3 region: CASRGTLNTGELFF. The CDR3 DNA is TGTGCCAGCAGGGGGACTTTGAACACCGGGGAGCTGTTTTTT.

This clone was counted only a few times. The chain employs TRBV6-5 and TRBJ1-1, with a possible D match to TRBD1 (5 bases). V shed 10 bases and J shed 5 bases, with 11 bases lying between them. Germline CDR1 MNHEY, CDR2 SVGAGI. The CDR3 consists of 11 residues. The CDR3 nucleotides are TGTGCCAATAGGGGCTTGACTGAAGCTTTCTTT. Amino acids: CANRGLTEAFF.

This clone came up once. The J gene is TRBJ1-2, the V gene TRBV5-4; possibly TRBD1 for D (5 bases). Per germline, CDR1 SGHNT and CDR2 YYREEE (reference sequence). V dropped 4 bases and J dropped 3 bases, with 19 bases sitting between them. The CDR3 loop spans 16 amino acids. DNA of the CDR3: TGTGCCAGCAGCCCCGGACCTTTCGGCAGGGACTATGGCTACACCTTC. It translates to CASSPGPFGRDYGYTF. Complete variable domain (other parts from reference TRBV5-4 and TRBJ1-2): ETGVTQSPTHLIKTRGQQVTLRCSSQSGHNTVSWYQQALGQGPQFIFQYYREEENGRGNFPPRFSGLQFPNYSSELNVNALELDDSALYLCASSPGPFGRDYGYTFGSGTRLTVV.

The chain has TRBV3-1 (or the pseudogene TRBV3-2) and TRBJ2-1, with D possibly being TRBD2 (5 bases). V lost 5 bases, J lost 10 bases, and 15 bases lay in between. The CDR3 totals 13 residues. Germline V gene sequence: CDR1 LGHDT, CDR2 YNNKEL (reference sequence). CDR3 loop: CASSWGEGREQFF. The CDR3, as DNA: TGTGCCAGCAGCTGGGGAGAGGGCAGAGAGCAGTTCTTC.